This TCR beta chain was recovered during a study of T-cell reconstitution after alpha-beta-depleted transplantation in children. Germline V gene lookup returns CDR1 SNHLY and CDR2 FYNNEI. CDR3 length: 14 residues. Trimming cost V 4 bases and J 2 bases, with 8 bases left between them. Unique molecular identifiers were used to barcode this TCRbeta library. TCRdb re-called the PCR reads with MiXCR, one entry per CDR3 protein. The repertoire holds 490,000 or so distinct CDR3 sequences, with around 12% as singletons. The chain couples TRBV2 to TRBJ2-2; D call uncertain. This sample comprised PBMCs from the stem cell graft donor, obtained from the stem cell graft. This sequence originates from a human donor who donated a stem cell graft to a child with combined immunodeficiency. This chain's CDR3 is CASSVRTNTGELFF. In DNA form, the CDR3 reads TGTGCCAGCAGTGTTCGGACCAACACCGGGGAGCTGTTTTTT. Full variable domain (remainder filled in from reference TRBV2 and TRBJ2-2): EPEVTQTPSHQVTQMGQEVILRCVPISNHLYFYWYRQILGQKVEFLVSFYNNEISEKSEIFDDQFSVERPDGSNFTLKIRSTKLEDSAMYFCASSVRTNTGELFFGEGSRLTVL.